This T cell receptor beta chain is from a study of blood T cell repertoires in COVID-19. Turning to the study itself: Whether acute or convalescent, the COVID-19 samples came from the United States, Italy and Spain. T cells, B-cell-depleted T cells, or PBMCs supplied cDNA or gDNA.

In the original analysis: Amplification with reference gene primers provided the estimates of nucleated cell counts. Data came from immunoSEQ multiplex PCR; TCRdb stores just in-frame clones and leaves some out. V and J calls and clone size come straight from that table; D and trimming were deduced from the DNA. The table lists about 230,000 clones, about 82% of them singletons. Trimming shortened V by 2 bases and J by 0 bases, and 11 bases separated the two germline ends. Germline V CDR1 and CDR2: ENHRY, SYGVKD. This CDR3 region has 15 residues. This chain links TRBV10-3 with TRBJ2-7; D is perhaps TRBD1 (5 bases). Specimen: peripheral blood. The TCR originated in a man in his fifties with COVID-19, enrolled during active disease. CDR3 sequence reads: CAISERTRSSYEQYF. The DNA of the CDR3 is TGTGCCATCAGTGAGAGGACAAGGAGCTCCTACGAGCAGTACTTC.